The rows below give T cell receptor beta chains drawn from one sample of a study of cytomegalovirus exposure and HLA in healthy donors. This table comes from immunoSEQ multiplex PCR, and its TCRdb copy is limited to in-frame clones, with some not included. The sample records about 120,000 clones, about three fifths being singletons. The sample consisted of PBMCs. All receptors come from a man between 40 and 49 years old in good health and CMV-seropositive. Each CDR3 is given with its conserved first and last residue. The order of the fields is CDR3 DNA, CDR3 protein, D gene, V gene, J gene, clone size. A D gene is named only where the DNA matches it firmly. A row's size may be missing; if present it is once, few, many or a size class.

cdr3_nt: TGTGCCAGCAGCTTAGTTCACAGGGCTTCGGGCTACACCTTC
cdr3_aa: CASSLVHRASGYTF
d_call: NA
v_call: TRBV7-2
j_call: TRBJ1-2
clone_size: few

cdr3_nt: TGTGCCAGCAGCCCTCGGACAGGGATCGATACGCAGTATTTT
cdr3_aa: CASSPRTGIDTQYF
d_call: TRBD1
v_call: TRBV5-8
j_call: TRBJ2-3
clone_size: NA

cdr3_nt: TGTGCCTGGACAGGCCCCAACGGAGAGACCCAGTACTTC
cdr3_aa: CAWTGPNGETQYF
d_call: NA
v_call: TRBV30
j_call: TRBJ2-5
clone_size: NA

cdr3_nt: TGTGCCAGCAGTCCTGGGACAGGGCGGGAGCAGTTCTTC
cdr3_aa: CASSPGTGREQFF
d_call: TRBD1
v_call: TRBV27
j_call: TRBJ2-1
clone_size: NA

cdr3_nt: TGCGCCAGCAGCTTGGAGGGGGAGAGCTATGGCTACACCTTC
cdr3_aa: CASSLEGESYGYTF
d_call: NA
v_call: TRBV5-1
j_call: TRBJ1-2
clone_size: NA

cdr3_nt: TGTGCCAGCAGGGATACAGGGGGCGCAAAAGGCTACACCTTC
cdr3_aa: CASRDTGGAKGYTF
d_call: TRBD1
v_call: TRBV6-1
j_call: TRBJ1-2
clone_size: NA

cdr3_nt: TGTGCCAGCAGCTTAGGTGCAGGGATCGGCAGCACAGATACGCAGTATTTT
cdr3_aa: CASSLGAGIGSTDTQYF
d_call: NA
v_call: TRBV7-3
j_call: TRBJ2-3
clone_size: NA

cdr3_nt: TGTGCCATCAGTGAGAGCGCCCGGGGCAATCAGCCCCAGCATTTT
cdr3_aa: CAISESARGNQPQHF
d_call: NA
v_call: TRBV10-3
j_call: TRBJ1-5
clone_size: few

cdr3_nt: TGTGCCTGGAGTGTAAGTCGGAGAAGTTATGGCTACACCTTC
cdr3_aa: CAWSVSRRSYGYTF
d_call: NA
v_call: TRBV30
j_call: TRBJ1-2
clone_size: once

cdr3_nt: TGTGCCAGCAGCTTAGGGGCTAGCGGGCGTAGCACAGATACGCAGTATTTT
cdr3_aa: CASSLGASGRSTDTQYF
d_call: TRBD2
v_call: TRBV11-1
j_call: TRBJ2-3
clone_size: NA

cdr3_nt: TGCAGCGTTACCGACAGAATGAACACTGAAGCTTTCTTT
cdr3_aa: CSVTDRMNTEAFF
d_call: NA
v_call: TRBV29-1
j_call: TRBJ1-1
clone_size: NA

cdr3_nt: TGCGCCAGCAGCTTGGCAGGGTTCGACGAGCAGTACTTC
cdr3_aa: CASSLAGFDEQYF
d_call: NA
v_call: TRBV5-1
j_call: TRBJ2-7
clone_size: NA

cdr3_nt: TGTGCCAGCAGCGTAGAGGGCGGGGGGGTCTACAATGAGCAGTTCTTC
cdr3_aa: CASSVEGGGVYNEQFF
d_call: TRBD2
v_call: TRBV9
j_call: TRBJ2-1
clone_size: NA

cdr3_nt: TGTGCCAGCAGCTTCGGCGGGCAAGAGACCCAGTACTTC
cdr3_aa: CASSFGGQETQYF
d_call: NA
v_call: TRBV5-6
j_call: TRBJ2-5
clone_size: NA

cdr3_nt: TGTGCCAGTAGTATCGGACAGGGTCGAAGCAATCAGCCCCAGCATTTT
cdr3_aa: CASSIGQGRSNQPQHF
d_call: TRBD1
v_call: TRBV19
j_call: TRBJ1-5
clone_size: NA

cdr3_nt: TGTGCCAGCTCAACGGACAGAAACTATGGCTACACCTTC
cdr3_aa: CASSTDRNYGYTF
d_call: NA
v_call: TRBV18
j_call: TRBJ1-2
clone_size: NA

cdr3_nt: TGTGCCAGCAGCAAAGACAGGGGGCGGTCAGAGACCCAGTACTTC
cdr3_aa: CASSKDRGRSETQYF
d_call: TRBD1
v_call: TRBV4-2
j_call: TRBJ2-5
clone_size: few

cdr3_nt: TGTGCCAGCAGTCCCACACAGGGGGATGGGGACACTGAAGCTTTCTTT
cdr3_aa: CASSPTQGDGDTEAFF
d_call: TRBD1
v_call: TRBV2
j_call: TRBJ1-1
clone_size: NA

cdr3_nt: TGCAGCGTTGAAGCCGGGACAGGGGGTCAGCCCCAGCATTTT
cdr3_aa: CSVEAGTGGQPQHF
d_call: TRBD1
v_call: TRBV29-1
j_call: TRBJ1-5
clone_size: NA

cdr3_nt: TGTGCCAGCAGCGTAGAAGGGACTAGCGGGGGGGTCTACAATGAGCAGTTCTTC
cdr3_aa: CASSVEGTSGGVYNEQFF
d_call: TRBD2
v_call: TRBV9
j_call: TRBJ2-1
clone_size: NA

cdr3_nt: TGTGCCACCAGCAGAGATAAGGGACTAGGGGGACAAGAGACCCAGTACTTC
cdr3_aa: CATSRDKGLGGQETQYF
d_call: TRBD2
v_call: TRBV15
j_call: TRBJ2-5
clone_size: NA

cdr3_nt: TGTGCCAGCAGTTACAATTACGCGACGGGGGTAGAGCAGTACTTC
cdr3_aa: CASSYNYATGVEQYF
d_call: NA
v_call: TRBV6-5
j_call: TRBJ2-7
clone_size: few

cdr3_nt: TGTGCCAGCAGCCAGAATAGCGGGACTCTTAGCTCTGGGGCCAACGTCCTGACTTTC
cdr3_aa: CASSQNSGTLSSGANVLTF
d_call: TRBD2
v_call: TRBV11-3
j_call: TRBJ2-6
clone_size: NA

cdr3_nt: TGTGCCAGCAGTTACTCGATAAAGGGGATGAACACTGAAGCTTTCTTT
cdr3_aa: CASSYSIKGMNTEAFF
d_call: NA
v_call: TRBV6-5
j_call: TRBJ1-1
clone_size: many

cdr3_nt: TGTGCCAGTAGTACGGGGGAGGGCCGAATCACCGGGGAGCTGTTTTTT
cdr3_aa: CASSTGEGRITGELFF
d_call: TRBD2
v_call: TRBV19
j_call: TRBJ2-2
clone_size: NA

cdr3_nt: TGTGCCAGCAGCACTAAAGGGGTAGGGGGCCCTAACTATGGCTACACCTTC
cdr3_aa: CASSTKGVGGPNYGYTF
d_call: TRBD1
v_call: TRBV28
j_call: TRBJ1-2
clone_size: NA

cdr3_nt: TGCGCCAACAAACAGGGAAATCAGCCCCAGCATTTT
cdr3_aa: CANKQGNQPQHF
d_call: NA
v_call: TRBV10-1
j_call: TRBJ1-5
clone_size: NA

cdr3_nt: TGTGCCAGCAGCCGGCAAGGGGGCGGAGGTAATTCACCCCTCCACTTT
cdr3_aa: CASSRQGGGGNSPLHF
d_call: TRBD1
v_call: TRBV9
j_call: TRBJ1-6
clone_size: few

cdr3_nt: TGTGCCAGCAGTTACCGGGGGGCTAACTATGGCTACACCTTC
cdr3_aa: CASSYRGANYGYTF
d_call: NA
v_call: TRBV6-5
j_call: TRBJ1-2
clone_size: few

cdr3_nt: TGTGCCAGCAGTTTGGACAGGGATGCCTACGAGCAGTACTTC
cdr3_aa: CASSLDRDAYEQYF
d_call: TRBD1
v_call: TRBV6-5
j_call: TRBJ2-7
clone_size: few

cdr3_nt: TGTGCCAGCAGCTCGGGGGATCTTAGAACTCATGGCTACACCTTC
cdr3_aa: CASSSGDLRTHGYTF
d_call: NA
v_call: TRBV11-1
j_call: TRBJ1-2
clone_size: NA

cdr3_nt: TGTGCCAGCAAGGTCTCGTGGGGACTACTCGCCACCAACACCGGGGAGCTGTTTTTT
cdr3_aa: CASKVSWGLLATNTGELFF
d_call: TRBD2
v_call: TRBV2
j_call: TRBJ2-2
clone_size: NA